These 22 T cell receptor beta chains originate from one sample sequenced in a study of blood T cell repertoires in COVID-19 (dated by TCRdb to the early 2020s). Libraries were made using the immunoSEQ multiplex PCR assay. TCRdb stores this immuneACCESS table with in-frame sequences only. Part of the clones is absent; in the studies checked, under half of the shortfall reflects unresolved V genes, and no reason is known for the rest. The sample contains 60,000 to 90,000 clones, around 79% of them found a single time. Over 20% of the sample goes to the ten largest clones. Sample: peripheral blood. The receptors come from a man in his sixties with acute or convalescent COVID-19.

The chain is built from TRBV2 and TRBJ1-5; a possible D gene is TRBD1 (6 bases). The CDR3 contains 15 residues. The V and J ends lost 4 bases and 2 bases respectively, with 12 bases between them. Germline-derived CDR1 and CDR2 are SNHLY and FYNNEI. The CDR3 sequence: CASSGVNRGNQPQHF. Here the CDR3 DNA reads TGTGCCAGCAGTGGCGTCAACAGGGGCAATCAGCCCCAGCATTTT.

The V gene is TRBV6-5, the J gene TRBJ2-7, with 9 bases that match TRBD2. This CDR3 is built from 13 residues. J gave up 6 bases and V 6 bases, and 6 bases lay outside the gene matches. From germline, CDR1 is MNHEY and CDR2 SVGAGI. CDR3 amino acids: CASRGGRALEQYF. Written as DNA, the CDR3 is TGTGCCAGCAGAGGCGGGAGGGCCCTCGAGCAGTACTTC.

The chain links TRBV7-9 to TRBJ2-2, with D tentatively TRBD1 (6 bases). Trimming took 1 base from V and 6 from J, leaving 12 bases between them. There are 15 residues in the CDR3. In germline, CDR1 is SEHNR, CDR2 FQNEAQ (reference sequence). The CDR3 here is CASSLEQGRAGELFF. The CDR3 DNA reads as TGTGCCAGCAGCTTAGAACAGGGTCGCGCCGGGGAGCTGTTTTTT.

This chain connects TRBV19 to TRBJ1-3; weak D call: TRBD1 (5 bases). CDR3 length: 15 amino acids. The V and J ends lost 7 bases and 2 bases respectively, with 15 bases between them. Germline V CDR1 and CDR2: LNHDA, SQIVND (reference sequence). CDR3 in amino acids: CASIHQAGPGNTIYF. The CDR3 DNA is TGTGCCAGTATCCACCAGGCGGGGCCTGGAAACACCATATATTTT.

V is TRBV7-9 and J is TRBJ2-7; 7 bases match TRBD2. V lost 6 bases and J lost 4; bases outside the gene matches: 9. Germline CDR1 and CDR2: SEHNR and FQNEAQ (reference sequence). This CDR3 has 14 amino acids. CDR3 amino acids: CASSPGGIGYEQYF. CDR3 sequence (DNA): TGTGCCAGCAGTCCGGGGGGAATCGGGTACGAGCAGTACTTC.

The sample holds one count of this clone. V usage is TRBV5-1 and J usage is TRBJ2-1, with 9 nucleotides matching TRBD2. V lost 1 base to trimming and J lost 8 bases; unmatched junction nucleotides: 7. Germline V lookup: CDR1 SGHRS, CDR2 YFSETQ. The CDR3 loop spans 15 amino acids. DNA for the CDR3: TGCGCCAGCAGCTTGCTAGCCCAGCGGGGGGATGAGCAGTTCTTC. Translation: CASSLLAQRGDEQFF.

V usage is TRBV9 and J usage is TRBJ1-3, with D perhaps matching TRBD1 (6 bases). Trimming pared 7 bases from V and 5 bases from J, leaving 13 bases between. The CDR3 loop spans 13 amino acids. The germline CDR1 and CDR2 sequences are SGDLS and YYNGEE. CDR3 region: CASGEGQRNTIYF. The CDR3 DNA reads TGTGCCAGCGGGGAAGGACAGCGAAACACCATATATTTT.

J is TRBJ2-2 and V is TRBV7-6; D is unresolved. The CDR3 runs to 13 residues. The germline V gene encodes CDR1 SGHVS and CDR2 FNYEAQ. The germline V and J ends were trimmed by 0 bases and 6 bases, with 5 bases remaining between them. The CDR3 bases are TGTGCCAGCAGCTTAGCGCAGTCCGGGGAGCTGTTTTTT. It is translated as CASSLAQSGELFF.

The V and J genes are TRBV6-5 and TRBJ2-3; 8 nucleotides align to TRBD1. This CDR3 is built from 14 residues. Germline V gene lookup returns CDR1 MNHEY and CDR2 SVGAGI. After removal of 8 bases from V and 7 bases from J, the junction contained 11 bases not matched to a gene. The CDR3 nucleotides read TGTGCCAGCGAATTCGACAGGGGCCTTTATACGCAGTATTTT. This sequence encodes CASEFDRGLYTQYF.

The rearrangement joins TRBV28 to TRBJ1-2; 8 bases agree with TRBD1. In germline, CDR1 is MDHEN, CDR2 SYDVKM. This CDR3 has 17 residues. V lost 5 bases, J lost 2 bases, and 13 bases stayed unmatched. CDR3 sequence: CASSIIEQGVGNYGYTF. CDR3 DNA: TGTGCCAGCAGTATCATCGAACAGGGGGTAGGGAACTATGGCTACACCTTC.

This chain joins TRBV23-1 and TRBJ2-7; 8 bases are a match to TRBD2. TRBV23-1 is an open reading frame, and its role is uncertain. CDR3 length equals 15 residues. The chain's CDR3 is CAPLRRGDPLVEQYV. DNA of the CDR3: TGCGCTCCCCTCAGGCGGGGGGACCCTCTCGTCGAGCAGTACGTC.

The chain is built from TRBV6-5 and TRBJ2-5; D is possibly TRBD2 (5 bases). The germline V gene has CDR1 MNHEY and CDR2 SVGAGI. Between the trimmed V and J ends, which lost 6 bases and 2 bases, there was a span of 10 bases. The CDR3 runs to 13 residues. The DNA for the CDR3 is TGTGCCAGCAGGGCCGGACTTCAAGAGACCCAGTACTTC. It is translated as CASRAGLQETQYF.

By its share, this clone is medium-sized. The chain has TRBV7-8 and TRBJ1-3; TRBD1 agrees at 7 bases. The length of the CDR3 is 15 residues. Trimming at V came to 6 bases and at J to 2 bases, leaving 7 bases not matched to a gene. The V gene's germline CDR1 is SGHVS and CDR2 FQNEAQ. CDR3 sequence (DNA): TGTGCCAGCAGACCGCGGACAGGAGCTGGAAACACCATATATTTT. This codes for CASRPRTGAGNTIYF.

J is TRBJ1-2 and V is TRBV6-5, with 9 nucleotides matching TRBD1. Germline CDR1 reads MNHEY; CDR2 reads SVGAGI. The CDR3 loop spans 14 amino acids. The ends lost 6 bases at V and 4 bases at J; junction bases unmatched: 6. CDR3 nucleotides: TGTGCCAGCAGAACCGGACAGGGGAGCTATGGCTACACCTTC. Translation: CASRTGQGSYGYTF.

The chain has TRBV24-1 and TRBJ1-2, with D unclear. V was clipped by 4 bases and J by 5 bases, with 10 bases between them. This CDR3 comprises 13 residues. Germline values: CDR1 KGHDR, CDR2 SFDVKD. This CDR3 is CATSDGVAYGYTF. The DNA for the CDR3 is TGTGCCACCAGTGACGGTGTCGCGTATGGCTACACCTTC.

The rearrangement uses TRBV10-2 and TRBJ2-5, with a possible D match to TRBD2 (5 bases). The CDR3 spans 14 residues. The germline V gene has CDR1 WSHSY and CDR2 SAAADI. Trimming left V 2 bases short and J 5 bases short, with 12 bases between. Here the CDR3 reads CASSESPTGETQYF. For the CDR3, the DNA is TGCGCCAGCAGTGAGAGCCCTACGGGGGAGACCCAGTACTTC.

The chain is built from TRBV3-1 (or the pseudogene TRBV3-2) and TRBJ2-5, with 9 bases identical to TRBD1. The CDR3 spans 16 residues. Unmatched junction bases numbered 7, after V lost 1 base and J lost 4 bases. Germline values: CDR1 LGHDT, CDR2 YNNKEL (reference sequence). In nucleotides, the CDR3 is TGTGCCAGCAGCCAAGTGGGGACAGGGTCCCTAGAGACCCAGTACTTC. It encodes CASSQVGTGSLETQYF.

The V call is TRBV2, the J call TRBJ1-1; D unresolved. V was trimmed by 4 bases and J by 0 bases, leaving 6 bases between them. This CDR3 contains 13 residues. From germline, CDR1 is SNHLY and CDR2 FYNNEI. CDR3 protein: CASSGQMNTEAFF. In DNA, the CDR3 is TGTGCCAGCAGTGGGCAGATGAACACTGAAGCTTTCTTT.

This clone was recorded a few times. This chain joins TRBV15 and TRBJ2-5, with 8 bases identical to TRBD2. V lost 0 bases and J lost 3; bases outside the gene matches: 15. CDR3 length equals 19 residues. Germline loops: CDR1 LNHNV, CDR2 YYDKDF (reference sequence). The chain's CDR3 is CATSRDPDSGASGEETQYF. DNA for the CDR3: TGTGCCACCAGCAGAGACCCGGATAGCGGGGCTAGCGGTGAAGAGACCCAGTACTTC.

The chain employs TRBV5-4 and TRBJ1-4; tentative D call: TRBD1 (5 bases). Trimming stripped 2 bases from V and 1 base from J, with 6 bases between. This CDR3 spans 14 amino acids. CDR1 SGHNT and CDR2 YYREEE come from the germline V gene (reference sequence). This CDR3 is CASSFQGTNEKLFF. The CDR3 nucleotides are TGTGCCAGCAGCTTCCAGGGAACTAATGAAAAACTGTTTTTT.

Concerning this clone itself: This sample includes further DNA sequences coding for the same CDR3. The J gene is TRBJ1-1, the V gene TRBV24-1; tentatively, D is TRBD1 (5 bases). Trimming shortened V by 4 bases and J by 1 base, and 6 bases separated the two germline ends. CDR1 and CDR2 from the germline V gene are KGHDR and SFDVKD. The CDR3 runs to 13 residues. The CDR3 region is CATSETGNTEAFF. CDR3 sequence (DNA): TGTGCCACCAGTGAAACAGGGAACACTGAAGCTTTCTTT.

The V gene is TRBV6-1, the J gene TRBJ2-1; D is undetermined. V lost 3 bases and J lost 7, with 7 bases in between. The germline gives CDR1 MNHNS, CDR2 SASEGT. The CDR3 spans 12 residues. CDR3 in amino acids: CASSDTANEQFF. The CDR3 DNA reads as TGTGCCAGCAGTGATACAGCTAATGAGCAGTTCTTC.